This T cell receptor beta chain was recorded in a study of blood T cell repertoires in COVID-19. As for the study in general: The analysed material was cDNA or gDNA that came from T cells, B-cell-depleted T cells, or PBMCs.

Measured with immunoSEQ multiplex PCR; TCRdb has only the in-frame clones, and not every one. Here the sample spans 300,000 to 400,000 clones, around 86% being singletons. Trimming cost V 4 bases and J 4 bases; bases outside gene matches: 11. The CDR3 spans 16 residues. CDR1 and CDR2 from the germline V gene are KGHSH and LQKENI. This chain connects TRBV18 to TRBJ1-1; 8 nucleotides match TRBD1. The sequencing input was peripheral blood. The sequence derives from a human donor in a cohort sampled during active COVID-19. The CDR3 reads CASSQTLDRGATEAFF. CDR3 DNA sequence: TGTGCCAGCTCACAAACACTAGACAGGGGCGCCACTGAAGCTTTCTTT.